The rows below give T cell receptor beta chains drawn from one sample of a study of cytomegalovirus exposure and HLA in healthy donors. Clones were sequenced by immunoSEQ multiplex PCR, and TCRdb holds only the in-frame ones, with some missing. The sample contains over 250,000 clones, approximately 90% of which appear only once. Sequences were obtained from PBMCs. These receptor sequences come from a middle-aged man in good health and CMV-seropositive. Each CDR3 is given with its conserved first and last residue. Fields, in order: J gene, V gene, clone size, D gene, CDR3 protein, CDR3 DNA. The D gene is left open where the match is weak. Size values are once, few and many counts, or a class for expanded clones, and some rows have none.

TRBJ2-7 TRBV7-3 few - CASSPSGDSEQYF TGTGCCAGCAGCCCCTCGGGGGATTCCGAGCAGTACTTC
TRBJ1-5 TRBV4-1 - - CASSQSLTDNQPQHF TGCGCCAGCAGCCAATCACTAACTGACAATCAGCCCCAGCATTTT
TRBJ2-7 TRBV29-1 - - CSVGGGRRTPYEQYF TGCAGCGTTGGCGGGGGCAGGAGAACCCCCTACGAGCAGTACTTC
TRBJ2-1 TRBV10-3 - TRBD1 CAISDSETGRDNEQFF TGTGCCATCAGTGACAGTGAGACAGGGCGCGACAATGAGCAGTTCTTC
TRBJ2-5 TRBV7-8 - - CASSLAGGETQYF TGTGCCAGCAGCTTAGCGGGAGGAGAGACCCAGTACTTC
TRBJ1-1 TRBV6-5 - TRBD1 CASIPDRATEAFF TGTGCCAGCATTCCGGACAGGGCCACTGAAGCTTTCTTT
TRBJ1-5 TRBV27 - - CASSPRTHRSGNQPQHF TGTGCCAGCAGTCCGCGGACTCACCGAAGCGGCAATCAGCCCCAGCATTTT
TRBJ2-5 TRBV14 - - CASSQDHLQETQYF TGTGCCAGCAGCCAAGATCACTTACAAGAGACCCAGTACTTC
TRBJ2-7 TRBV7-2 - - CASSSLAGQSEQYF TGTGCCAGCAGCTCCTTGGCAGGCCAATCCGAGCAGTACTTC
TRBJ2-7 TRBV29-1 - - CSVDGVQGRDEQYF TGCAGCGTCGACGGGGTGCAGGGGCGCGACGAGCAGTACTTC
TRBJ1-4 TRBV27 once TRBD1 CASTPGTGNEKLFF TGTGCCAGCACCCCCGGGACAGGGAATGAAAAACTGTTTTTT
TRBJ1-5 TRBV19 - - CASSWDSGNQPQHF TGTGCCAGTAGCTGGGACTCCGGGAATCAGCCCCAGCATTTT
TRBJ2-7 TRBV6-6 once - CASSPTGPAGGEQYF TGTGCCAGCAGCCCTACCGGGCCCGCCGGAGGCGAGCAGTACTTC
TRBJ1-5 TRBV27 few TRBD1 CASSPRGRQPQHF TGTGCCAGCAGTCCCAGGGGGCGGCAGCCCCAGCATTTT
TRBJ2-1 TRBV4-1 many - CASSQDQTGYNEQFF TGCGCCAGCAGCCAAGATCAAACGGGATACAATGAGCAGTTCTTC
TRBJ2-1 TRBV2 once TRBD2 CASSDPAGADNEQFF TGTGCCAGCAGTGACCCAGCGGGAGCCGACAATGAGCAGTTCTTC
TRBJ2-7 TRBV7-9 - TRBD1 CASSLEGQGSYEQYF TGTGCCAGCAGCTTAGAAGGACAGGGATCCTACGAGCAGTACTTC
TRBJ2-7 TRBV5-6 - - CASSLGRGGYEQYF TGTGCCAGCAGCTTGGGAAGGGGAGGCTACGAGCAGTACTTC
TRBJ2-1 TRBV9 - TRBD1 CASSVTRGGQGYNEQFF TGTGCCAGCAGCGTAACCCGCGGGGGACAGGGGTACAATGAGCAGTTCTTC
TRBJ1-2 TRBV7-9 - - CASSLASSRVYGYTF TGTGCCAGCAGCTTAGCGTCCTCCAGGGTTTATGGCTACACCTTC
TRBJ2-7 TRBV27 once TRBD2 CASMTELGTRGPYEQYF TGTGCCAGCATGACAGAGCTCGGGACTAGAGGACCCTACGAGCAGTACTTC
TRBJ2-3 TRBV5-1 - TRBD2 CASSLRAGGPDTQYF TGCGCCAGCAGCTTGCGAGCGGGAGGGCCAGATACGCAGTATTTT
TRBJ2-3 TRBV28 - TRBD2 CASSLWPSGSPDTQYF TGTGCCAGCAGTTTATGGCCCAGCGGGAGTCCAGATACGCAGTATTTT
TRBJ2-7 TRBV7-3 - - CASSLGPGLSYEQYF TGTGCCAGCAGCTTGGGCCCGGGACTTTCCTACGAGCAGTACTTC